Listed below are T cell receptor beta chains from one sample, sequenced in a study of human T cells and chemical hapten exposure. MiXCR, run by TCRdb on the RACE reads, gives a single entry per CDR3 protein. The top ten clones hold approximately 2.8% of a sample with about 380,000 distinct CDR3 sequences, approximately 5.1% of them seen once. The sequences come from whole blood, collected in connection with sensitization to the hapten diphenylcyclopropenone (DPC). The receptors were sampled from a woman in her forties or fifties with alopecia areata. Some clones in this sample may be carry-over from other donors' samples. CDR3s include the opening cysteine and the closing phenylalanine or tryptophan. Each record gives: J gene, clone size, D gene, V gene, CDR3 protein, CDR3 DNA. The D gene is left open where the match is weak. Only some rows state a clone size, as once, few, many or a class for expanded clones.

TRBJ1-3 few - TRBV12-5 CASGLGGTGNTIYF TGTGCTAGTGGTTTAGGGGGGACGGGCAACACCATATATTTT
TRBJ1-1 many TRBD1 TRBV12-3/TRBV12-4 CASSLGGQPNTEAFF TGTGCCAGCAGTTTAGGGGGACAGCCGAACACTGAAGCTTTCTTT
TRBJ2-7 - TRBD2 TRBV20-1 CSVGGDHYEQYF TGCAGTGTGGGGGGGGACCACTACGAGCAGTACTTC
TRBJ2-5 many - TRBV7-6 CASSLAAGGETQYF TGTGCCAGCAGCTTAGCAGCGGGCGGGGAGACCCAGTACTTC
TRBJ2-3 many - TRBV29-1 CSVERSGGDTQYF TGCAGCGTTGAACGAAGCGGAGGGGATACGCAGTATTTT
TRBJ1-2 few - TRBV6-5 CASSYSSEGSSYTF TGTGCCAGCAGTTACTCGAGCGAGGGGAGCAGCTACACCTTC
TRBJ2-2 - - TRBV24-1 CATSDFGIAANTGELFF TGTGCCACCAGTGATTTTGGGATAGCGGCGAACACCGGGGAGCTGTTTTTT
TRBJ2-5 few TRBD2 TRBV10-3 CAINSGGYQETQYF TGTGCCATCAATAGCGGGGGGTACCAAGAGACCCAGTACTTC
TRBJ1-3 - TRBD1 TRBV11-2 CASSRRTGRGQDPGNTIYF TGTGCCAGCAGCCGTAGGACTGGGAGGGGGCAAGATCCTGGAAACACCATATATTTT
TRBJ2-3 many TRBD2 TRBV29-1 CSVLAVTDTQYF TGCAGCGTCCTAGCGGTCACAGATACGCAGTATTTT
TRBJ1-6 - - TRBV7-8 CASSLRGGSSYNSPLHF TGTGCCAGCAGCCTGCGGGGCGGAAGCTCCTATAATTCACCCCTCCACTTT
TRBJ2-1 many TRBD2 TRBV18 CASSPGAGVGDEQFF TGTGCCAGCTCACCGGGAGCGGGAGTTGGTGATGAGCAGTTCTTC
TRBJ2-1 many - TRBV2 CASSKEGYNEQFF TGTGCCAGCAGTAAGGAGGGTTACAATGAGCAGTTCTTC
TRBJ1-6 many - TRBV27 CASSYAGNSPLHF TGTGCCAGCAGTTACGCAGGGAATTCACCCCTCCACTTT
TRBJ2-3 many TRBD1 TRBV5-1 CASSLGGRYTDTQYF TGCGCCAGCAGCTTAGGGGGCCGCTACACAGATACGCAGTATTTT
TRBJ1-2 - - TRBV7-9 CASSPTGTANYGYTF TGTGCCAGCAGCCCAACCGGGACCGCTAACTATGGCTACACCTTC
TRBJ2-7 - - TRBV20-1 CSGRGGTAYEQYF TGCAGTGGTCGCGGAGGGACTGCCTACGAGCAGTACTTC
TRBJ1-2 few - TRBV7-9 CASSLVGEAYGYTF TGTGCCAGCAGCCTTGTCGGGGAGGCCTATGGCTACACCTTC
TRBJ1-5 few - TRBV6-6 CASSALRQPQHF TGTGCCAGCAGTGCCCTGCGGCAGCCCCAGCATTTT
TRBJ1-1 few TRBD1 TRBV2 CASRGQDLNTEAFF TGTGCCAGCAGAGGACAGGATTTGAACACTGAAGCTTTCTTT
TRBJ1-3 many - TRBV6-1 CASSEGGRGNTIYF TGTGCCAGCAGTGAAGGGGGGCGCGGAAACACCATATATTTT
TRBJ1-1 few - TRBV20-1 CSAIHNRANEAFF TGCAGTGCCATCCATAACAGGGCTAATGAAGCTTTCTTT
TRBJ1-1 many - TRBV7-2 CASSSRRLNTEAFF TGTGCCAGCAGCTCACGACGGTTGAACACTGAAGCTTTCTTT
TRBJ1-6 many - TRBV27 CASSSPGTGYNSPLHF TGTGCCAGCAGTTCCCCCGGGACGGGGTATAATTCACCCCTCCACTTT
TRBJ1-1 many - TRBV28 CATDRTVNTEAFF TGTGCCACCGACAGGACGGTGAACACTGAAGCTTTCTTT
TRBJ2-3 few - TRBV3-1 CASSPSLLEIGNTQYF TGTGCCAGCAGCCCGAGTCTACTAGAGATCGGGAATACGCAGTATTTT
TRBJ2-7 many TRBD2 TRBV6-2/TRBV6-3 CATRLAGTYEQYF TGTGCCACCAGACTAGCGGGGACCTACGAGCAGTACTTC
TRBJ2-1 - - TRBV7-8 CASSYEPSPLNEQFF TGTGCCAGCAGCTATGAACCCTCTCCCTTAAATGAGCAGTTCTTC
TRBJ1-5 - TRBD1 TRBV7-8 CASSLQGDQPQHF TGTGCCAGCAGCCTACAGGGGGATCAGCCCCAGCATTTT
TRBJ2-7 many TRBD2 TRBV2 CASSLSSGGYEQYF TGTGCCAGCAGTCTTTCTAGCGGGGGTTACGAGCAGTACTTC
TRBJ2-4 - - TRBV3-1 CASSQQFTVAKNIQYF TGTGCCAGCAGCCAGCAATTCACGGTTGCCAAAAACATTCAGTACTTC
TRBJ2-6 many - TRBV2 CATQPLVRGANVLTF TGTGCCACTCAACCGTTGGTCCGTGGGGCCAACGTCCTGACTTTC
TRBJ2-1 many TRBD2 TRBV20-1 CSARDPSGYSYNEQFF TGCAGTGCTCGCGACCCTAGCGGGTACTCCTACAATGAGCAGTTCTTC